This T cell receptor (beta chain) was identified in a study of Graves' ophthalmopathy and Graves' hyperthyroidism. This clonotype was seen at least ten times. Amplified material comprised TCR beta CDR3 regions derived from RNA transcripts. Second-round multiplex PCR followed a first-round RT-PCR using HTBI primers. TCRdb used MiXCR to reprocess the multiplex PCR reads, holding one entry per CDR3 protein. The sample includes about 370,000 distinct CDR3 sequences, around 16% of them seen just once. The CDR3 contains 12 residues. Germline loops: CDR1 DFQATT, CDR2 SNEGSKA (reference sequence). The V end lost 8 bases, the J end lost 4 bases, and 15 bases lay between the germline ends.

The genes are TRBV20-1 and TRBJ2-7, with D hard to call. The TCR sequence derives from a woman aged 18-29 years with Graves' ophthalmopathy. Sequencing was done on a sample of peripheral blood. CDR3 amino acids: CSPPGPMYEQYF. The CDR3 nucleotides are TGCAGTCCTCCGGGCCCGATGTACGAGCAGTACTTC.